This passage covers 14 T cell receptor beta chains from one sample sequenced in a study of early T cells in non-severe SARS-CoV-2 infection. TCRdb processed the 5' RACE reads anew with MiXCR; each CDR3 protein has one entry. The sample has some 77,000 distinct CDR3 sequences; roughly 4.7% are singletons. The sequences come from whole blood, collected at baseline. The origin of the receptors is an adult who was a healthcare worker with PCR-confirmed SARS-CoV-2 infection or an uninfected control (not recorded which).

This clonotype was detected ten times or more. The rearrangement uses TRBV20-1 and TRBJ1-5, with D unresolved. The V and J ends lost 0 bases and 4 bases respectively, with 10 bases between them. Germline assignment: CDR1 DFQATT and CDR2 SNEGSKA (reference sequence). The CDR3 spans 14 residues. CDR3 coding DNA: TGCAGTGCTAGAGATCTGTCAGTGAATCAGCCCCAGCATTTT. Protein sequence: CSARDLSVNQPQHF.

The table lists this clonotype with many counts. The chain employs TRBV6-6 and TRBJ2-1, with D tentatively TRBD1 or TRBD2 (5 bases each). The CDR3 is 16 residues long. The germline CDR1 and CDR2 sequences are MNHNY and SVGAGI (reference sequence). V lost 0 bases and J 8 bases, leaving 17 bases between the germline ends. The CDR3 spells CASSYSPSGARDEQFF. The CDR3 DNA is TGTGCCAGCAGTTACTCCCCGTCCGGGGCCAGGGATGAGCAGTTCTTC.

This clonotype has only a few counts. The chain recombines TRBV6-2 or TRBV6-3 with TRBJ2-2; D remains ambiguous. CDR1 and CDR2 from the germline V gene are MNHEY and SVGEGT. The CDR3 runs to 15 residues. V shed 7 bases and J shed 4 bases, with 16 bases lying between them. The CDR3 nucleotides are TGTGCCAGCAACTACGACATGGTCTCCACCGGGGAGCTGTTTTTT. This gives the protein CASNYDMVSTGELFF.

This clonotype appeared many times. The chain links TRBV7-6 to TRBJ1-5; D possibly corresponds to TRBD1 (5 bases). Germline V gene sequence: CDR1 SGHVS, CDR2 FNYEAQ. This CDR3 has 15 residues. Between the trimmed V and J ends, which lost 5 bases and 6 bases, there was a span of 17 bases. CDR3 sequence (DNA): TGTGCCAGCAGCCCGGGGGAGTTCGGGATTCAGCCCCAGCATTTT. Translated, it gives CASSPGEFGIQPQHF.

This clonotype was observed a few times. The chain links TRBV28 to TRBJ2-1; D is perhaps TRBD2 (7 bases). Trimming pared 3 bases from V and 8 bases from J, leaving 14 bases between. CDR3 length equals 14 residues. CDR1 is MDHEN and CDR2 is SYDVKM in the germline V gene. CDR3 protein: CASSLGGARDEQFF. In nucleotides, the CDR3 is TGTGCCAGCAGTTTGGGGGGGGCCCGAGATGAGCAGTTCTTC.

The V gene is TRBV13, the J gene TRBJ2-5, with TRBD2 identical over 8 bases. Looked up from germline, CDR1 is PRHDT and CDR2 is FYEKMQ (reference sequence). The junction had 10 bases not matched to a gene; V was cut back by 3 bases and J by 7 bases. CDR3 size: 15 residues. The CDR3 DNA is TGTGCCAGCAGCTTCCGCGGGACTAGAGAGGGGACCCAGTACTTC. This codes for CASSFRGTREGTQYF. Drawing the rest from reference TRBV13 and TRBJ2-5, the complete variable domain is AAGVIQSPRHLIKEKRETATLKCYPIPRHDTVYWYQQGPGQDPQFLISFYEKMQSDKGSIPDRFSAQQFSDYHSELNMSSLELGDSALYFCASSFRGTREGTQYFGPGTRLLVL.

This clonotype came up a few times. This sequence joins TRBV5-1 and TRBJ1-1; D remains unclear. Between the trimmed V and J ends, which lost 2 bases and 4 bases, there was a span of 12 bases. The CDR3 extends over 14 amino acids. Germline V gene sequence: CDR1 SGHRS, CDR2 YFSETQ. The CDR3 sequence: CASSFEGSGTEAFF. The CDR3 region has the DNA TGCGCCAGCAGCTTTGAGGGATCGGGCACTGAAGCTTTCTTT.

This clonotype showed up many times. The gene calls are TRBV7-9 and TRBJ2-7; 7 positions agree with TRBD1. The germline V gene encodes CDR1 SEHNR and CDR2 FQNEAQ (reference sequence). J lost 3 bases, V lost 5 bases, and 4 bases had no gene match. This CDR3 contains 13 residues. CDR3 in amino acids: CASSRDRDYEQYF. The CDR3 DNA reads as TGTGCCAGCAGCCGGGACAGAGACTACGAGCAGTACTTC.

In this sample, this clonotype turned up a few times. The chain employs TRBV30 and TRBJ2-2; D is tentatively TRBD1 or TRBD2 (6 bases each). V was shortened by 3 bases and J by 1 base, with 12 bases between the two germline ends. Germline CDR1 GTSNPN, CDR2 SVGIG (reference sequence). This CDR3 has 15 amino acids. The DNA for the CDR3 is TGTGCCTGGAGCCTAGGGGGACTGAACACCGGGGAGCTGTTTTTT. This translates into CAWSLGGLNTGELFF. Drawing the rest from reference TRBV30 and TRBJ2-2, the complete variable domain is SQTIHQWPATLVQPVGSPLSLECTVEGTSNPNLYWYRQAAGRGLQLLFYSVGIGQISSEVPQNLSASRPQDRQFILSSKKLLLSDSGFYLCAWSLGGLNTGELFFGEGSRLTVL.

The chain links TRBV6-1 to TRBJ1-2; D unclear. Germline V gene lookup returns CDR1 MNHNS and CDR2 SASEGT. This CDR3 is built from 12 residues. The V and J ends lost 3 bases and 7 bases respectively, with 9 bases between them. The CDR3 coding sequence is TGTGCCAGCAGTGACTCTTCGTTTGGCTACACCTTC. Encoded protein: CASSDSSFGYTF.

The V call is TRBV3-1, the J call TRBJ1-1; D possibly corresponds to TRBD1 (6 bases). The CDR3 runs to 14 residues. V gave up 7 bases and J gave up 3 bases, with 15 bases separating them. Germline V gene data show CDR1 as LGHDT and CDR2 as YNNKEL (reference sequence). CDR3 nucleotides: TGTGCCAGCAACTCTCGAGGGGGTGACACTGAAGCTTTCTTT. This translates into CASNSRGGDTEAFF.

The table lists this clonotype with a few counts. The CDR3 spells CASDRGFYNEQFF. CDR3 coding DNA: TGTGCCAGCGACAGGGGTTTTTACAATGAGCAGTTCTTC. This sequence joins TRBV7-8 and TRBJ2-1, with 8 bases lining up with TRBD1. The CDR3 runs 13 residues. CDR1 is SGHVS and CDR2 is FQNEAQ in the germline V gene. Trimming removed 8 bases from V and 4 bases from J; junction bases left unmatched: 4.

This chain connects TRBV14 to TRBJ1-5; D not certain. Trimming took 4 bases from V and 3 from J, leaving 7 bases between them. Germline CDR1 SGHDN, CDR2 FVKESK. This CDR3 has 13 amino acids. The CDR3 here is CASSREDNQPQHF. The CDR3 bases are TGTGCCAGCAGCCGGGAGGACAATCAGCCCCAGCATTTT. Using reference TRBV14 and TRBJ1-5 for the parts outside the CDR3, the full variable domain is EAGVTQFPSHSVIEKGQTVTLRCDPISGHDNLYWYRRVMGKEIKFLLHFVKESKQDESGMPNNRFLAERTGGTYSTLKVQPAELEDSGVYFCASSREDNQPQHFGDGTRLSIL.

This chain links TRBV11-2 with TRBJ2-7; D may be TRBD2 (6 bases). Looked up from germline, CDR1 is SGHAT and CDR2 is FQNNGV. V lost 5 bases, J lost 0 bases, and 14 bases lay in between. The CDR3 has 15 residues. The CDR3 nucleotides are TGTGCCAGCAGCGGCAGCGGGTCGAGCTCCTACGAGCAGTACTTC. This translates into CASSGSGSSSYEQYF.